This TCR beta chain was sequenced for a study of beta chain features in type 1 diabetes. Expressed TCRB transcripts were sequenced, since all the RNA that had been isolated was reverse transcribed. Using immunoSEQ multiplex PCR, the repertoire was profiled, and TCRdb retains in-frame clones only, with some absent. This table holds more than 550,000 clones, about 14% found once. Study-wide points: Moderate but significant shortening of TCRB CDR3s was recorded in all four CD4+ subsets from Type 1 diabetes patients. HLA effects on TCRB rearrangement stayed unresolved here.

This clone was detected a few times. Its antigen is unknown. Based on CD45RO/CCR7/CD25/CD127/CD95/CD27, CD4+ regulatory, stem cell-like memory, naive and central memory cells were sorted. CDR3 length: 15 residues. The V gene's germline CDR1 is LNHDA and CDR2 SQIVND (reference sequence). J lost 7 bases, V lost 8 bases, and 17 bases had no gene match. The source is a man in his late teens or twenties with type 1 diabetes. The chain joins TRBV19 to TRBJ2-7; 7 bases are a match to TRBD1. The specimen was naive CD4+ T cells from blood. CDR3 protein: CASGQKQGVSTEQYF. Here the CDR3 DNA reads TGTGCCAGTGGACAGAAGCAGGGGGTTTCTACGGAGCAGTACTTC.